This T cell receptor (beta chain) was identified in a study of blood T cell repertoires in COVID-19. Study details: Samples of COVID-19 (acute and convalescent) were obtained from the United States, Italy and Spain. T cells, B-cell-depleted T cells, or PBMCs supplied cDNA or gDNA.

J was trimmed by 10 bases and V by 1 base; bases with no gene match: 4. The CDR3 sequence is 13 residues long. Germline CDR1 SGHNT, CDR2 YENEEA. Methods used by the authors: The assay estimated nucleated cells by amplifying reference gene primers. Profiling relied on immunoSEQ multiplex PCR, and the TCRdb table lists in-frame clones only, not all of them. V and J calls and clone size come straight from that table; D and trimming were deduced from the DNA. Of 54,000 or so clones listed, approximately 88% are singletons. This clone showed up just once. The sample comprised peripheral blood. The J gene is TRBJ1-1, the V gene TRBV11-3; 9 bases fit TRBD1. The origin of this receptor is a human donor in a cohort sampled during active COVID-19. The CDR3, as DNA: TGTGCCAGCAGCTTAGGGACAGGGGAAAGAGCTTTCTTT. Translating it yields CASSLGTGERAFF.